This TCR beta chain was sequenced during a study of human T cells and chemical hapten exposure. TCRdb re-analysed the RACE reads in MiXCR, keeping a single row per CDR3 protein. The repertoire includes approximately 320,000 distinct CDR3 sequences, around 5.5% of them detected once, and over 6.5% sits in the top ten. Time point specified: pre-sensitization, week 0. Treatment noted: therapeutic diphenylcyclopropenone sensitization with weekly scalp DPC. Sample donors consisted of patients with alopecia, aged 18 to 70 years, who were suitable for DPC. Sequencing started from total RNA isolated from unfractionated whole blood. This clonotype showed up just a few times. V dropped 1 base and J dropped 2; count of bases not matched to a gene: 9. The germline V gene encodes CDR1 SGHRS and CDR2 YFSETQ. CDR3 length equals 16 residues.

The source material was whole blood, sampled in connection with sensitization to the hapten diphenylcyclopropenone (DPC). The genes are TRBV5-1 and TRBJ2-7; 7 bases fit TRBD1. The sequence derives from a woman between 18 and 30 years old with alopecia areata. Some clones in this sample may be carry-over from other donors' samples. Here the CDR3 reads CASSLTGQARPYEQYF. The CDR3 DNA sequence: TGCGCCAGCAGCTTGACCGGACAGGCAAGACCCTACGAGCAGTACTTC.